These 10 T cell receptor beta chains were all obtained from the same sample, sequenced in a study of blood T cell repertoires in COVID-19. Method: immunoSEQ multiplex PCR; TCRdb's copy keeps in-frame clones and lacks some. The table lists 200,000 to 250,000 clones, approximately 79% of them singletons. The source material was peripheral blood. The receptors come from a woman in her forties with active or convalescent COVID-19.

The chain couples TRBV28 to TRBJ1-1; TRBD1 might be the D (5 bases). CDR1 and CDR2 (germline): MDHEN, SYDVKM. Trimming took 3 bases from V and 1 from J, leaving 6 bases between them. This CDR3 region has 13 residues. The CDR3 DNA sequence: TGTGCCAGCAGTTTCCAGGGGAACACTGAAGCTTTCTTT. This gives the protein CASSFQGNTEAFF.

This clone occurred a few times. At the DNA level, this CDR3 is encoded by other sequences in the same sample as well. The rearrangement uses TRBV3-1 (or the pseudogene TRBV3-2) and TRBJ2-3; TRBD2 matches at 7 bases. CDR3 size: 15 residues. Germline assignment: CDR1 LGHDT and CDR2 YNNKEL (reference sequence). J lost 1 base, V lost 4 bases, and 5 bases had no gene match. CDR3 bases: TGTGCCAGCAGCCCGCCGGGAGGCCGCACAGATACGCAGTATTTT. Amino acids: CASSPPGGRTDTQYF.

The J gene is TRBJ1-2, the V gene TRBV5-1; D is perhaps TRBD1 (5 bases). The length of the CDR3 is 15 residues. Trimming took off 0 bases at V and 6 bases at J, with 15 bases between the two ends. Germline lookup yields CDR1 SGHRS and CDR2 YFSETQ. CDR3: CASSLGGRKYDGYTF. Written as DNA, the CDR3 is TGCGCCAGCAGCTTGGGGGGGAGGAAGTACGATGGCTACACCTTC.

This clone has just one count. The genes are TRBV19 and TRBJ2-7; possible D gene TRBD2, 6 bases. V was pared by 3 bases and J by 2 bases, with 14 bases between. The CDR3 length is 15 residues. Per the germline V gene, CDR1 is LNHDA and CDR2 is SQIVND (reference sequence). The chain's CDR3 is CASSMGPGVAYEQYF. The CDR3 nucleotides read TGTGCCAGTAGTATGGGCCCGGGAGTAGCCTACGAGCAGTACTTC.

The chain joins TRBV2 to TRBJ1-2; TRBD1 matches 8 bases. The trim removed 7 bases at V and 5 bases at J, leaving 6 bases unmatched. CDR1 is SNHLY and CDR2 is FYNNEI in the germline V gene. The CDR3 is made up of 13 amino acids. The CDR3 sequence: CASNGRGQYGYTF. In DNA, the CDR3 is TGTGCCAGCAATGGCAGGGGGCAGTATGGCTACACCTTC.

The genes are TRBV12-3 or TRBV12-4 and TRBJ1-2, with D possibly being TRBD1 (6 bases). This CDR3 is 12 amino acids long. With 6 bases removed from V and 8 bases from J, the gap between germline ends came to 13 bases. The CDR3 nucleotides read TGTGCCAGCAGCCCAGGGGCAAGCGGCTACACCTTC. Amino acid sequence: CASSPGASGYTF.

This chain connects TRBV28 to TRBJ2-1; weak D call: TRBD1 (5 bases). Germline V gives CDR1 MDHEN, CDR2 SYDVKM. The germline V and J ends were trimmed by 5 bases and 4 bases, with 9 bases remaining between them. The CDR3 has 13 amino acids. CDR3 in DNA: TGTGCCAGCAGTGATGACAGTTACAATGAGCAGTTCTTC. Its translation: CASSDDSYNEQFF.

The gene calls are TRBV19 and TRBJ1-5, with 9 nucleotides matching TRBD1. Germline CDR1 reads LNHDA; CDR2 reads SQIVND (reference sequence). This CDR3 has 16 amino acids. V trimming: 4 bases; J trimming: 6 bases; junction bases outside the gene matches: 10. This CDR3 reads CASSTGGDREGQPQHF. Here the CDR3 DNA reads TGTGCCAGTAGTACAGGGGGGGACAGGGAAGGTCAGCCCCAGCATTTT.

The chain links TRBV2 to TRBJ2-2, with TRBD1 matching over 8 bases. Germline lookup yields CDR1 SNHLY and CDR2 FYNNEI. The CDR3 totals 18 residues. The V and J ends lost 2 bases and 3 bases, in that order; junction bases with no gene match: 11. CDR3 sequence reads: CASSEIRGPRGDTGELFF. The DNA of the CDR3 is TGTGCCAGCAGTGAAATCAGGGGGCCCCGAGGGGACACCGGGGAGCTGTTTTTT. The full variable domain, completed using reference TRBV2 and TRBJ2-2, is EPEVTQTPSHQVTQMGQEVILRCVPISNHLYFYWYRQILGQKVEFLVSFYNNEISEKSEIFDDQFSVERPDGSNFTLKIRSTKLEDSAMYFCASSEIRGPRGDTGELFFGEGSRLTVL.

J is TRBJ1-1 and V is TRBV28; 7 nucleotides match TRBD1. The CDR3 is 14 amino acids. Germline V gene sequence: CDR1 MDHEN, CDR2 SYDVKM. J lost 0 bases, V lost 7 bases, and 5 bases had no gene match. This CDR3 reads CASTRDSMNTEAFF. The CDR3 DNA sequence: TGTGCCAGCACTCGGGACAGCATGAACACTGAAGCTTTCTTT.